Below are 6 T cell receptor beta chains sequenced from a single sample in a study of blood T cells in healthy people across ages. The second PCR ran roughly 6 to 11 cycles with a sample-barcoded 5' primer and J-beta primers. MiXCR, run by TCRdb on the 5' RACE reads, gives a single entry per CDR3 protein. This repertoire shows roughly 550,000 distinct CDR3 sequences, around 24% found once; its top ten account for 8.7%. These data are also associated with another study on T cells of mothers and their children.

Sequencing used blood. The origin of the receptors is a boy aged 5-17 years in good health.

Only one count was recorded for this clonotype. J is TRBJ1-4 and V is TRBV6-1, with TRBD1 matching 10 bases. Germline trimming cut 2 bases from V and 8 bases from J; bases unmatched to any gene: 8. Germline values: CDR1 MNHNS, CDR2 SASEGT. The CDR3 loop spans 16 amino acids. The CDR3 loop reads CASSEQPGQGKEKLFF. DNA of the CDR3: TGTGCCAGCAGTGAACAACCGGGACAGGGGAAAGAAAAACTGTTTTTT.

A word on this clonotype: An end of the junction does not agree with germline; a read error may underlie this. The chain combines TRBV3-1 with TRBJ2-3; D remains unclear. Looked up from germline, CDR1 is LGHDT and CDR2 is YNNKEL (reference sequence). The CDR3 has 13 amino acids. The DNA of the CDR3 is TGTGCCAGCAGCCAGCTGCAAGGCTCCACGCGCAGTTTT. The encoded protein is CASSQLQGSTRSF.

The chain has TRBV28 and TRBJ2-5; TRBD2 matches at 8 bases. This CDR3 is built from 22 residues. Trimming removed 8 bases from V and 0 bases from J; junction bases left unmatched: 29. Germline CDR1 is MDHEN and CDR2 is SYDVKM. The CDR3 here is CASGSLGPQMNALAVYQETQYF. DNA of the CDR3: TGTGCCAGCGGCTCTCTGGGTCCGCAGATGAATGCACTAGCGGTGTACCAAGAGACCCAGTACTTC. Together with reference TRBV28 and TRBJ2-5, the CDR3 gives the full variable domain: DVKVTQSSRYLVKRTGEKVFLECVQDMDHENMFWYRQDPGLGLRLIYFSYDVKMKEKGDIPEGYSVSREKKERFSLILESASTNQTSMYLCASGSLGPQMNALAVYQETQYFGPGTRLLVL.

The chain couples TRBV28 to TRBJ1-5; maybe TRBD1 (6 bases). CDR3 size: 14 residues. The ends were cut back, 10 bases at V and 1 base at J, with 14 bases in the middle. Germline V gives CDR1 MDHEN, CDR2 SYDVKM. CDR3 protein: CATKTGSSNQPQHF. The CDR3 bases are TGTGCCACCAAAACAGGGAGCAGCAATCAGCCCCAGCATTTT.

The V call is TRBV9, the J call TRBJ1-6; perhaps TRBD1 as D (5 bases). The germline V gene has CDR1 SGDLS and CDR2 YYNGEE. The CDR3 runs to 19 residues. Trimming shortened V by 5 bases and J by 0 bases, and 21 bases separated the two germline ends. The CDR3 region has the DNA TGTGCCAGCAGGAAGAGGGGTTTACCTCCGAGCTCCTATAATTCACCCCTCCACTTT. Its translation is CASRKRGLPPSSYNSPLHF. Based on the CDR3 plus reference TRBV9 and TRBJ1-6, the full variable domain is DSGVTQTPKHLITATGQRVTLRCSPRSGDLSVYWYQQSLDQGLQFLIQYYNGEERAKGNILERFSAQQFPDLHSELNLSSLELGDSALYFCASRKRGLPPSSYNSPLHFGNGTRLTVT.

This clonotype has only a few counts. The chain joins TRBV4-3 to TRBJ2-7, with D perhaps matching TRBD1 (5 bases). Germline V lookup: CDR1 LGHNA, CDR2 YSLEER. V lost 2 bases, J lost 7 bases, and 21 bases lay in between. The CDR3 is 16 amino acids. The CDR3 loop is CASSQSQGTAVWEQYF. CDR3 nucleotides: TGCGCCAGCAGCCAATCTCAGGGTACCGCTGTTTGGGAGCAGTACTTC.